Below are 27 T cell receptor beta chains sequenced from a single sample in a study of T cell repertoires in cytomegalovirus infection. No cognate antigen is known for these TCRs. TCRdb reanalysed the reads using MiXCR and keeps one entry per CDR3 protein. The sample lists about 770,000 distinct CDR3 sequences, 25% to 30% occurring once. The source was cultured CD8+ T cells from PBMCs, collected from culture after CMV antigen stimulation. These receptors all stem from a human donor in good health (CMV status not recorded). Some clones in this sample may be carry-over from other donors' samples.

The CDR3, as DNA: TGCGCCAGCAGCGCCCGGTGGGGGGACACAGATACGCAGTATTTT. It specifies CASSARWGDTDTQYF. The rearrangement joins TRBV4-1 to TRBJ2-3; possibly TRBD2 for D (6 bases). Trimming removed 5 bases from V and 2 bases from J, with 14 bases in between. This CDR3 spans 15 amino acids. The germline V gene has CDR1 MGHRA and CDR2 YSYEKL.

This clonotype has more than one count but fewer than ten. The rearrangement links TRBV7-6 to TRBJ1-1; 9 bases align to TRBD1. The CDR3 loop spans 16 amino acids. The germline V gene encodes CDR1 SGHVS and CDR2 FNYEAQ. Germline trimming cut 2 bases from V and 2 bases from J; bases unmatched to any gene: 6. CDR3 amino acids: CASSLHGTGRNTEAFF. The DNA for the CDR3 is TGTGCCAGCAGCTTACACGGGACAGGGCGAAACACTGAAGCTTTCTTT.

The chain couples TRBV3-1 to TRBJ1-1; D is ambiguous. The CDR3 has 16 amino acids. Trimming pared 2 bases from V and 1 base from J, leaving 14 bases between. Germline CDR1 is LGHDT and CDR2 is YNNKEL (reference sequence). CDR3 region: CASSQRPSGRNTEAFF. DNA of the CDR3: TGTGCCAGCAGCCAACGCCCCAGTGGAAGGAACACTGAAGCTTTCTTT.

This clonotype was counted a few times. The V call is TRBV11-2, the J call TRBJ2-3, with D maybe TRBD1 (5 bases). CDR3 length equals 16 residues. The germline gives CDR1 SGHAT, CDR2 FQNNGV. Trimming took 0 bases from V and 2 from J, leaving 12 bases between them. The CDR3 nucleotides read TGTGCCAGCAGCTTAGAGTTTGACAGCACCACAGATACGCAGTATTTT. It translates to CASSLEFDSTTDTQYF.

Note on this clonotype: A much more abundant neighbour one base away suggests this may be a read error. The chain combines TRBV5-5 with TRBJ2-6, with D uncertain. CDR1 and CDR2 from the germline V gene are SGHKS and YYEKEE (reference sequence). The CDR3 runs 14 residues. The V end lost 3 bases, the J end lost 2 bases, and 6 bases lay between the germline ends. The CDR3, as DNA: TGTGCCAGCAGCTCGGACCCTGGGGCCAACGTCCTGACTTTC. This gives the protein CASSSDPGANVLTF. Combining the CDR3 with reference TRBV5-5 and TRBJ2-6 gives the whole variable domain DAGVTQSPTHLIKTRGQQVTLRCSPISGHKSVSWYQQVLGQGPQFIFQYYEKEERGRGNFPDRFSARQFPNYSSELNVNALLLGDSALYLCASSSDPGANVLTFGAGSRLTVL.

To note about this clonotype: At one end, the junction sequence differs from germline, possibly due to a read error. This chain joins TRBV7-2 and TRBJ1-4; TRBD1 is a possible D gene (5 bases). CDR3 size: 17 residues. Germline CDR1 SGHTA, CDR2 FQGNSA. CDR3 DNA sequence: TGTGCCATCAGCTTAGATTTTAGGGGTGCAACTAATGAAAAACTGTTTTTT. It encodes CAISLDFRGATNEKLFF.

The chain recombines TRBV13 with TRBJ1-2, with TRBD1 identical over 9 bases. Germline CDR1 and CDR2: PRHDT and FYEKMQ (reference sequence). J gave up 6 bases and V 5 bases, and 19 bases lay outside the gene matches. The CDR3 covers 18 residues. The CDR3 sequence: CASSADDRSGGQGDGYTF. The DNA for the CDR3 is TGTGCCAGCAGCGCTGACGACCGGTCTGGGGGACAGGGCGATGGCTACACCTTC.

The gene calls are TRBV27 and TRBJ2-3; a possible D gene is TRBD1 (5 bases). Germline CDR1 is MNHEY and CDR2 is SMNVEV (reference sequence). V dropped 1 base and J dropped 3 bases, with 11 bases sitting between them. The CDR3 sequence is 15 residues long. CDR3 protein: CASSLYGALTDTQYF. Written as DNA, the CDR3 is TGTGCCAGCAGTTTATATGGGGCTCTTACAGATACGCAGTATTTT.

V usage is TRBV6-1 and J usage is TRBJ2-4; 13 nucleotides agree with TRBD2. The CDR3 spans 16 residues. The V and J ends lost 0 bases and 6 bases, in that order; junction bases with no gene match: 2. Germline V gene sequence: CDR1 MNHNS, CDR2 SASEGT. CDR3 in DNA: TGTGCCAGCAGTGAAGCCTGGACTAGCGGGGGAAACATTCAGTACTTC. Its protein is CASSEAWTSGGNIQYF.

This chain joins TRBV11-2 and TRBJ1-1; 8 bases map to TRBD1. The CDR3 runs to 13 residues. The V gene end was trimmed by 4 bases and the J gene end by 7 bases; junction bases not matched to a gene: 5. From germline, CDR1 is SGHAT and CDR2 FQNNGV. The CDR3 protein is CASSSRGLVEAFF. CDR3 DNA: TGTGCCAGCAGCTCCAGGGGGCTCGTTGAAGCTTTCTTT.

In this sample, this clonotype turned up many times. This chain joins TRBV6-6 and TRBJ2-3, with 9 bases lining up with TRBD2. Germline V lookup: CDR1 MNHNY, CDR2 SVGAGI (reference sequence). V trimming: 2 bases; J trimming: 4 bases; junction bases outside the gene matches: 7. The CDR3 extends over 16 amino acids. The CDR3 DNA sequence: TGTGCCAGCAGTTACGCACTCCTAGCGGGGTCAGATACGCAGTATTTT. Its protein product is CASSYALLAGSDTQYF.

This clonotype occurred a few times. The chain links TRBV2 to TRBJ2-3; D may be TRBD2 (6 bases). With 1 base removed from V and 6 bases from J, the gap between germline ends came to 17 bases. CDR3 size: 16 residues. The germline gives CDR1 SNHLY, CDR2 FYNNEI. The CDR3 region is CASSEGHGGAVDTQYF. CDR3 DNA: TGTGCCAGCAGTGAAGGCCACGGCGGGGCAGTTGATACGCAGTATTTT.

V usage is TRBV12-3 or TRBV12-4 and J usage is TRBJ2-7; 7 bases are shared with TRBD1. This CDR3 comprises 14 residues. Trimming at V came to 4 bases and at J to 2 bases, leaving 5 bases not matched to a gene. The CDR3 sequence: CASSSDRETYEQYF. The CDR3 region has the DNA TGTGCCAGCAGTTCCGACAGGGAGACCTACGAGCAGTACTTC.

This clonotype has at least ten counts. V is TRBV7-9 and J is TRBJ2-7, with 10 positions matching TRBD1. The CDR3 totals 15 residues. The V segment lost 4 bases and the J segment 4 bases; nucleotides outside the gene matches: 7. Looked up from germline, CDR1 is SEHNR and CDR2 is FQNEAQ (reference sequence). For the CDR3, the DNA is TGTGCCAGCAGCTCGCAGGGGACAGGGGAATACGAGCAGTACTTC. This encodes CASSSQGTGEYEQYF.

The chain is built from TRBV7-6 and TRBJ2-1; 9 bases are a match to TRBD2. The CDR3 covers 16 residues. Germline loops: CDR1 SGHVS, CDR2 FNYEAQ. Germline trimming cut 0 bases from V and 4 bases from J; bases unmatched to any gene: 4. The CDR3 sequence: CASSLASGGPYNEQFF. The CDR3 nucleotides are TGTGCCAGCAGCTTAGCTAGCGGGGGTCCTTACAATGAGCAGTTCTTC. The full variable domain, with the rest looked up from reference TRBV7-6 and TRBJ2-1, is GAGVSQSPRYKVTKRGQDVALRCDPISGHVSLYWYRQALGQGPEFLTYFNYEAQQDKSGLPNDRFSAERPEGSISTLTIQRTEQRDSAMYRCASSLASGGPYNEQFFGPGTRLTVL.

Many counts were recorded for this clonotype. V is TRBV6-1 and J is TRBJ1-1; D perhaps matches TRBD1 (5 bases). This CDR3 has 15 residues. Looked up from germline, CDR1 is MNHNS and CDR2 is SASEGT. Trimming pared 5 bases from V and 1 base from J, leaving 14 bases between. The CDR3 region has the DNA TGTGCCAGCAGTATAAGGGACGCGTCGAACACTGAAGCTTTCTTT. Protein: CASSIRDASNTEAFF.

This clonotype was detected once. J is TRBJ1-3 and V is TRBV20-1; no definite D call. V was shortened by 8 bases and J by 0 bases, with 5 bases between the two germline ends. Looked up from germline, CDR1 is DFQATT and CDR2 is SNEGSKA (reference sequence). This CDR3 is 11 amino acids long. The CDR3 reads CSLSSGNTIYF. CDR3 DNA sequence: TGCAGTTTGAGCTCTGGAAACACCATATATTTT.

V is TRBV15 and J is TRBJ1-1; D is unclear. Germline lookup yields CDR1 LNHNV and CDR2 YYDKDF (reference sequence). The V and J ends lost 0 bases and 1 base respectively, with 6 bases between them. This CDR3 spans 14 amino acids. The CDR3 protein is CATSRDGQNTEAFF. The CDR3 nucleotides are TGTGCCACCAGCAGAGATGGGCAGAACACTGAAGCTTTCTTT.

V is TRBV12-3 or TRBV12-4 and J is TRBJ1-3; possible D gene TRBD1, 6 bases. V was cut by 1 base and J by 11 bases, with 6 bases left in between. This CDR3 region has 11 residues. CDR3 DNA sequence: TGTGCCAGCAGTTTAGGACAGGCCATATATTTT. Protein: CASSLGQAIYF.

This clonotype was seen more than once but under ten times. The rearrangement uses TRBV6-6 and TRBJ2-1; TRBD1 agrees at 9 bases. With V trimmed by 7 bases and J by 9 bases, 4 bases remained unmatched. The V gene's germline CDR1 is MNHNY and CDR2 SVGAGI (reference sequence). This CDR3 has 12 residues. This CDR3 is CASTGTGFEQFF. As DNA, the CDR3 is TGTGCCAGCACCGGGACAGGGTTTGAGCAGTTCTTC.

The chain combines TRBV6-5 with TRBJ1-1, with D possibly TRBD1 on 5 matching bases. V gave up 5 bases and J gave up 8 bases, with 18 bases separating them. Looked up from germline, CDR1 is MNHEY and CDR2 is SVGAGI. This CDR3 has 14 residues. CDR3 nucleotide sequence: TGTGCCAGCAGTCCAGGGCCTGGCGCCAGGGAAGCTTTCTTT. Protein: CASSPGPGAREAFF.

This chain links TRBV5-6 with TRBJ2-7, with a weak D call TRBD1 (6 bases). The CDR3 is 13 amino acids. Trimming shortened V by 3 bases and J by 5 bases, and 12 bases separated the two germline ends. The germline CDR1 and CDR2 sequences are SGHDT and YYEEEE. The CDR3 nucleotides read TGTGCCAGCAGCTCCGTCAGGGGCCACGAGCAGTACTTC. Residues: CASSSVRGHEQYF.

The CDR3 sequence: CASSLAAAFNEQFF. CDR3 in DNA: TGTGCCAGCAGCTTGGCGGCAGCCTTCAATGAGCAGTTCTTC. The J gene is TRBJ2-1, the V gene TRBV5-6; D gene ambiguous. The ends were cut back, 0 bases at V and 6 bases at J, with 10 bases in the middle. The CDR3 extends over 14 amino acids. Germline values: CDR1 SGHDT, CDR2 YYEEEE.

V gene TRBV25-1 combines with J gene TRBJ1-4, with a weak D call TRBD1 (5 bases). The germline CDR1 and CDR2 sequences are MGHDK and SYGVNS. The CDR3 loop spans 14 amino acids. V was cut by 2 bases and J by 7 bases, with 11 bases left in between. The CDR3 is CASSEKGQGEKLFF. Here the CDR3 DNA reads TGTGCCAGCAGTGAAAAGGGGCAGGGTGAAAAACTGTTTTTT.

V is TRBV4-2 and J is TRBJ1-2; D not resolved. CDR1 LGHNA and CDR2 YNFKEQ come from the germline V gene. V lost 5 bases and J 0 bases, leaving 13 bases between the germline ends. The CDR3 spans 15 residues. The CDR3, as DNA: TGTGCCAGCAGCACCCCAGAGGCAGCTAACTATGGCTACACCTTC. This translates into CASSTPEAANYGYTF.

In this sample, this clonotype turned up a few times. DNA for the CDR3: TGTGCCAGCAGTGAAAGGGTGAGGGGTTTGTATAATTCACCCCTCCACTTT. Its translation: CASSERVRGLYNSPLHF. This chain links TRBV6-1 with TRBJ1-6; a possible D gene is TRBD1 (5 bases). CDR1 and CDR2 (germline): MNHNS, SASEGT. This CDR3 is built from 17 residues. The V end was cut by 2 bases, the J end by 4 bases, with 15 bases between.

This chain joins TRBV4-1 and TRBJ2-7; perhaps TRBD2 as D (6 bases). The CDR3 contains 15 residues. The V gene lost 4 bases and the J gene lost 3 bases, with 16 bases spanning the gap. From germline, CDR1 is MGHRA and CDR2 YSYEKL. In DNA form, the CDR3 reads TGCGCCAGCAGCCTAAGGCCAGGAGGGCGCTACGAGCAGTACGTC. Its translation: CASSLRPGGRYEQYV.